These 2 T cell receptor beta chains were all obtained from the same sample, sequenced in a study of T cell changes during pregnancy in multiple sclerosis. Method: immunoSEQ multiplex PCR; TCRdb's copy keeps in-frame clones and lacks some. The sample has just over 40,000 clones, about 89% seen once. This material consisted of CD4+ T cells from peripheral blood mononuclear cells, taken in the first trimester of pregnancy. The source is a female donor with multiple sclerosis, enrolled in a pregnancy study.

The chain combines TRBV5-4 with TRBJ2-7; 7 bases are shared with TRBD2. V gave up 5 bases and J gave up 0 bases; unmatched junction bases: 11. Germline CDR1 is SGHNT and CDR2 is YYREEE (reference sequence). The CDR3 is made up of 16 amino acids. The CDR3 DNA reads TGTGCCAGCAGTGAAGGTGGGGGGGGGACCTCCTACGAGCAGTACTTC. This gives the protein CASSEGGGGTSYEQYF.

The rearrangement uses TRBV25-1 and TRBJ1-3, with D hard to call. The ends were cut back, 3 bases at V and 6 bases at J, with 6 bases in the middle. This CDR3 contains 12 residues. Germline V gene sequence: CDR1 MGHDK, CDR2 SYGVNS. The CDR3 bases are TGTGCCAGCAGTGATTCTTCAAACACCATATATTTT. Amino acids: CASSDSSNTIYF.